This T cell receptor beta chain derives from a study of human T cells and chemical hapten exposure. As for the study in general: The patients, most of them female, presented with alopecia areata, totalis or universalis.

Germline V CDR1 and CDR2: LGHNA, YNFKEQ. This CDR3 is 13 amino acids long. Between the trimmed V and J ends, which lost 4 bases and 3 bases, there was a span of 10 bases. As for time point: patch test 3, about 24 weeks after DPC sensitization. Treatment indicated: therapeutic diphenylcyclopropenone sensitization with weekly scalp DPC. This clonotype was counted at least ten times. Original processing methods: From around 25,000 to 690,000 TCRs were found per sample, with a median of about 96,000. TCRdb fed the RACE reads into MiXCR, producing one record per CDR3 protein. TCRdb, not the authors, supplied the V and J calls. There are about 82,000 distinct CDR3 sequences in the sample; 10% to 12% occur only once, and approximately 3.5% lies in the top ten.

The clonotype was recovered from a woman aged 50 to 65 with alopecia areata. Some clones in this sample may be carry-over from other donors' samples. Specimen: whole blood, collected in connection with sensitization to the hapten diphenylcyclopropenone (DPC). The V and J genes are TRBV4-2 and TRBJ2-7; D remains unclear. CDR3 protein: CASSPRPGYEQYF. The CDR3, as DNA: TGTGCCAGCAGCCCCCGGCCCGGCTACGAGCAGTACTTC.